This T cell receptor (beta chain) was recovered during a study of PD-1 blockade in classical Hodgkin lymphoma. Only in-frame clones appear in the TCRdb table, and some are missing; sequencing was by immunoSEQ multiplex PCR. The data show about 61,000 clones, more than 80% seen once. J lost 4 bases, V lost 6 bases, and 3 bases had no gene match. CDR1 ENHRY and CDR2 SYGVKD come from the germline V gene. CDR3 length equals 13 residues. Following autologous stem cell transplantation, relapse occurred in every patient, and exposure to brentuximab vedotin varied. The chain has TRBV10-3 and TRBJ1-5, with TRBD1 matching over 7 bases. The source of this sequence is a human donor with classical Hodgkin lymphoma. This material consisted of peripheral blood mononuclear cells (PBMCs), taken at baseline. Written as DNA, the CDR3 is TGTGCCATCAGACAGGGACAGAATCAGCCCCAGCATTTT. Translated, it gives CAIRQGQNQPQHF.